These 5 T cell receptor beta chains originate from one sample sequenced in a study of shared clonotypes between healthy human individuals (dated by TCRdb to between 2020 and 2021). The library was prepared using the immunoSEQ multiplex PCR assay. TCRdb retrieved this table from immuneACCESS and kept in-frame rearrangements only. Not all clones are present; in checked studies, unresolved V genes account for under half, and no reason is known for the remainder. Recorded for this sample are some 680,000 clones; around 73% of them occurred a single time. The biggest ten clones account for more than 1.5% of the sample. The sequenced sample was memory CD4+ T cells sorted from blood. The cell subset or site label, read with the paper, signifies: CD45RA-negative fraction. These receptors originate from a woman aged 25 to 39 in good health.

Written as DNA, the CDR3 is TGTGCCAGCAGCCGGCGCTGGGGCGAGCCCCAGCATTTT. This codes for CASSRRWGEPQHF. This chain connects TRBV2 to TRBJ1-5, with D maybe TRBD1 (5 bases). Trimming shortened V by 6 bases and J by 8 bases, and 14 bases separated the two germline ends. The CDR3 runs to 13 residues. Germline-derived CDR1 and CDR2 are SNHLY and FYNNEI. Together with reference TRBV2 and TRBJ1-5, the CDR3 gives the full variable domain: EPEVTQTPSHQVTQMGQEVILRCVPISNHLYFYWYRQILGQKVEFLVSFYNNEISEKSEIFDDQFSVERPDGSNFTLKIRSTKLEDSAMYFCASSRRWGEPQHFGDGTRLSIL.

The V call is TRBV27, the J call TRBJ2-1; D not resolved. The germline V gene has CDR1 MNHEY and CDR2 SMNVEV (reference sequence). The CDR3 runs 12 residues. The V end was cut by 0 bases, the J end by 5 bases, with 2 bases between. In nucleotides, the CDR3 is TGTGCCAGCAGTTTATCGGACAATGAGCAGTTCTTC. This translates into CASSLSDNEQFF.

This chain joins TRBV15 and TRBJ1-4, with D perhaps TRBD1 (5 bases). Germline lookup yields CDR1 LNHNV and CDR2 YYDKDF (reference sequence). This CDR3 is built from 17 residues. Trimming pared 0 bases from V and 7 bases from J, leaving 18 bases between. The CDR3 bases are TGTGCCACCAGCAGAGATCGGGGCACACACCGCAGTGAAAAACTGTTTTTT. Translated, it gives CATSRDRGTHRSEKLFF.

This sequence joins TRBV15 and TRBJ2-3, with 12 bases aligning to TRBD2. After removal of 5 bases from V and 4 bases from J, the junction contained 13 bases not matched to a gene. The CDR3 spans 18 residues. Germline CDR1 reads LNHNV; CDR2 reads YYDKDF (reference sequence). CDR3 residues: CATSPGKTSGSGADTQYF. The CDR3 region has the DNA TGTGCCACCAGCCCTGGGAAGACTAGCGGGAGTGGCGCAGATACGCAGTATTTT.

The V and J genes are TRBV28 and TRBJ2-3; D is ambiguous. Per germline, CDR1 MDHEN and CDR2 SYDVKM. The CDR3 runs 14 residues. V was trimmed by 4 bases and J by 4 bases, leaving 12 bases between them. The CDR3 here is CASSSGSYSDTQYF. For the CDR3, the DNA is TGTGCCAGCAGTTCAGGCAGCTACTCAGATACGCAGTATTTT.